The 19 T cell receptor beta chains in this list originate from one sample, sequenced in a study of neurological immune-mediated disorders. TCRdb re-derived calls from the 5' RACE reads in MiXCR, one entry per CDR3 protein. This table holds under 50,000 distinct CDR3 sequences, roughly 23% found once. Input material: PBMCs. The receptors were sampled from a woman aged 70 to 79 in good health.

The table lists this clonotype with many counts. The rearrangement joins TRBV6-5 to TRBJ1-2; D uncertain. This CDR3 has 13 residues. Germline-derived CDR1 and CDR2 are MNHEY and SVGAGI. Trimming removed 7 bases at V and 6 bases at J, with 15 bases between. As DNA, the CDR3 is TGTGCCAGCAAGCTGTACGGTCAGGATGGCTACACCTTC. This codes for CASKLYGQDGYTF.

There are many counts of this clonotype. The DNA is omitted, as the CDR3 cannot be located on it reliably, and the CDR3 follows TCRdb's listing. The chain joins TRBV7-2 to TRBJ2-7. Inclusive of both ends, the CDR3 amounts to 15 amino acids. Germline V gives CDR1 SGHTA, CDR2 FQGNSA. CDR3 sequence: CASSLGFFGSYEQYF.

This clonotype was seen at least ten times. The chain links TRBV20-1 to TRBJ1-5; TRBD1 matches 9 bases. The germline V gene encodes CDR1 DFQATT and CDR2 SNEGSKA (reference sequence). Trimming cost V 3 bases and J 0 bases; bases outside gene matches: 9. The CDR3 consists of 17 residues. The CDR3 DNA is TGCAGTGCTAGTAATCTTGTGACAGGGGGTAGCAATCAGCCCCAGCATTTT. This translates into CSASNLVTGGSNQPQHF.

This clonotype was recorded many times. This chain joins TRBV5-1 and TRBJ2-7, with TRBD1 identical over 8 bases. Germline values: CDR1 SGHRS, CDR2 YFSETQ. The CDR3 is 15 residues long. V shed 4 bases and J 4 bases; nucleotides not matched to a gene: 10. This CDR3 is CASSAETGDAYEQYF. The CDR3 DNA reads TGCGCCAGCAGCGCCGAGACAGGGGATGCGTACGAGCAGTACTTC.

This rearrangement joins TRBV3-1 to TRBJ2-7, with TRBD2 matching over 8 bases. The V gene end was trimmed by 2 bases and the J gene end by 3 bases; junction bases not matched to a gene: 6. Germline values: CDR1 LGHDT, CDR2 YNNKEL (reference sequence). This CDR3 has 15 residues. This chain's CDR3 is CASSQMASGFYEQYF. The DNA of the CDR3 is TGTGCCAGCAGCCAAATGGCTAGCGGGTTCTACGAGCAGTACTTC.

The sample holds many counts of this clonotype. This chain uses TRBV29-1 with TRBJ2-7; 9 bases align to TRBD1. This CDR3 contains 15 residues. Trimming at V came to 1 base and at J to 2 bases, leaving 6 bases not matched to a gene. The germline V gene has CDR1 SQVTM and CDR2 ANQGSEA. The CDR3 sequence is CSVEGNRGLTYEQYF. CDR3 nucleotide sequence: TGCAGCGTTGAAGGAAACAGGGGGCTTACCTACGAGCAGTACTTC.

This clonotype was seen at least ten times. V and J are TRBV20-1 and TRBJ1-5; D gene unclear. Germline assignment: CDR1 DFQATT and CDR2 SNEGSKA (reference sequence). V was shortened by 2 bases and J by 4 bases, with 15 bases between the two germline ends. CDR3 size: 15 residues. The CDR3 nucleotides are TGCAGTGCTAGACCTCCCGGGATAGGAAATCAGCCCCAGCATTTT. Protein sequence: CSARPPGIGNQPQHF.

This chain links TRBV11-2 with TRBJ2-1; D gene ambiguous. Germline assignment: CDR1 SGHAT and CDR2 FQNNGV. Trimming removed 3 bases from V and 7 bases from J, with 10 bases in between. The CDR3 contains 13 residues. This CDR3 is CASSLASLNEQFF. CDR3 sequence (DNA): TGTGCCAGCAGCTTGGCTAGTTTAAATGAGCAGTTCTTC.

The CDR3: CASSPGGLGQFF. The CDR3, as DNA: TGTGCCAGCAGCCCTGGGGGGCTAGGGCAGTTCTTC. The chain combines TRBV5-4 with TRBJ2-1; D is tentatively TRBD1 or TRBD2 (6 bases each). The germline CDR1 and CDR2 sequences are SGHNT and YYREEE (reference sequence). Trimming stripped 4 bases from V and 12 bases from J, with 14 bases between. This CDR3 is built from 12 residues.

This clonotype came up many times. DNA for the CDR3: TGCGCCAGCAGTGAAAAGCCTTACACCGGGGAGCTGTTTTTT. This codes for CASSEKPYTGELFF. This chain joins TRBV10-1 and TRBJ2-2; D unclear. The CDR3 is 14 amino acids. V gave up 3 bases and J gave up 3 bases, with 8 bases separating them. CDR1 is WNHNN and CDR2 is SYGVQD in the germline V gene (reference sequence).

This clonotype has at least ten counts. The CDR3 DNA follows: TGTGCCAGCAGGACCGGGACAGGGGCGCGCGGGGGCAGAGAAGCTTTCTTT. This sequence encodes CASRTGTGARGGREAFF. The gene calls are TRBV7-9 and TRBJ1-1; 10 bases are shared with TRBD1. CDR3 length: 17 amino acids. J lost 8 bases, V lost 6 bases, and 18 bases had no gene match. Germline CDR1 SEHNR, CDR2 FQNEAQ (reference sequence). The whole variable domain, remainder taken from reference TRBV7-9 and TRBJ1-1, is DTGVSQNPRHKITKRGQNVTFRCDPISEHNRLYWYRQTLGQGPEFLTYFQNEAQLEKSRLLSDRFSAERPKGSFSTLEIQRTEQGDSAMYLCASRTGTGARGGREAFFGQGTRLTVV.

This clonotype has only a few counts. This chain links TRBV11-2 with TRBJ1-3, with a weak D call TRBD1 (5 bases). The CDR3 runs to 17 residues. Germline V CDR1 and CDR2: SGHAT, FQNNGV. Trimming cost V 1 base and J 4 bases, with 17 bases left between them. The CDR3 DNA follows: TGTGCCAGCAGCTTAGCCCTCCGGGGGAATCCAGGAAACACCATATATTTT. This codes for CASSLALRGNPGNTIYF.

This clonotype has ten or more counts. In DNA form, the CDR3 reads TGCGCCAGCAGCTTAGCGGAAACCTACGAGCAGTACTTC. Encoded protein: CASSLAETYEQYF. The V and J genes are TRBV5-1 and TRBJ2-7, with a tentative D call TRBD2 (5 bases). The CDR3 contains 13 residues. Per germline, CDR1 SGHRS and CDR2 YFSETQ. V dropped 2 bases and J dropped 2 bases, with 8 bases sitting between them.

This clonotype was counted many times. The V call is TRBV7-2, the J call TRBJ1-5; D not certain. V was cut by 6 bases and J by 7 bases, with 13 bases left in between. The CDR3 has 13 amino acids. Germline V gene data show CDR1 as SGHTA and CDR2 as FQGNSA. The CDR3 spells CASSYQQRQPQHF. The CDR3 bases are TGTGCCAGCAGTTACCAACAACGCCAGCCCCAGCATTTT.

This clonotype was found many times. The chain combines TRBV3-1 with TRBJ2-1, with 10 bases fitting TRBD2. Germline CDR1 LGHDT, CDR2 YNNKEL (reference sequence). The J segment lost 5 bases and the V segment lost 0 bases, leaving 10 bases of the junction unmatched. The CDR3 runs 18 residues. In nucleotides, the CDR3 is TGTGCCAGCAGCCAAGATCCGCTTCTAGCGGGGGTGAACAATGAGCAGTTCTTC. Translated, it gives CASSQDPLLAGVNNEQFF.

This clonotype was recorded many times. This sequence joins TRBV24-1 and TRBJ2-1; a weak D match, TRBD2 (5 bases). The ends were cut back, 5 bases at V and 5 bases at J, with 9 bases in the middle. The CDR3 is made up of 13 amino acids. The germline V gene encodes CDR1 KGHDR and CDR2 SFDVKD. CDR3: CATSVRRDNEQFF. The CDR3 bases are TGTGCCACCAGTGTCCGGCGGGACAATGAGCAGTTCTTC.

Only a few counts were recorded for this clonotype. The chain recombines TRBV13 with TRBJ2-5; 7 nucleotides match TRBD2. The junction had 5 bases not matched to a gene; V was cut back by 0 bases and J by 4 bases. The V gene's germline CDR1 is PRHDT and CDR2 FYEKMQ (reference sequence). The CDR3 is 15 amino acids. This CDR3 is CASSLGGASGETQYF. The CDR3 bases are TGTGCCAGCAGCTTAGGAGGGGCTAGCGGAGAGACCCAGTACTTC.

This clonotype was seen repeatedly, ten times or more. The chain carries TRBV5-1 and TRBJ1-1, with D possibly matching TRBD1 (6 bases). The CDR3 consists of 15 residues. CDR1 is SGHRS, CDR2 YFSETQ, per germline. V lost 3 bases to trimming and J lost 7 bases, with 19 bases between them. The CDR3 region has the DNA TGCGCCAGCAGCTCCGCGTCCGATCGACAGGTTGAAGCTTTCTTT. It translates to CASSSASDRQVEAFF. The full variable domain, with the rest looked up from reference TRBV5-1 and TRBJ1-1, is KAGVTQTPRYLIKTRGQQVTLSCSPISGHRSVSWYQQTPGQGLQFLFEYFSETQRNKGNFPGRFSGRQFSNSRSEMNVSTLELGDSALYLCASSSASDRQVEAFFGQGTRLTVV.

The J gene is TRBJ2-5, the V gene TRBV20-1; tentatively, D is TRBD2 (5 bases). The V and J ends lost 3 bases and 5 bases respectively, with 19 bases between them. The CDR3 has 15 residues. Germline loops: CDR1 DFQATT, CDR2 SNEGSKA (reference sequence). The CDR3 nucleotides are TGCAGTGCTAGTACCCCGGCTTGTGCGGGCGAGACCCAGTACTTC. It codes for CSASTPACAGETQYF.